One and the same sample provided the 23 T cell receptor beta chains below, sequenced in a study of T cell responses to AZD1222 COVID-19 vaccine. Profiled with immunoSEQ multiplex PCR; TCRdb holds only in-frame clones, not every one. The sample carries around 100,000 clones, roughly 90% recorded once. Sequenced material: peripheral blood, taken on day 0 of AZD1222 vaccination. These receptors originate from an adult in good health.

This chain links TRBV9 with TRBJ1-1; 9 positions match TRBD1. Looked up from germline, CDR1 is SGDLS and CDR2 is YYNGEE. CDR3 length: 18 amino acids. V trimming: 2 bases; J trimming: 1 base; junction bases outside the gene matches: 12. The CDR3 sequence: CASSVGQGRVSSNTEAFF. The CDR3 DNA reads as TGTGCCAGCAGCGTTGGACAGGGGCGAGTCTCCTCGAACACTGAAGCTTTCTTT. The complete variable domain, with remaining parts taken from reference TRBV9 and TRBJ1-1, reads DSGVTQTPKHLITATGQRVTLRCSPRSGDLSVYWYQQSLDQGLQFLIQYYNGEERAKGNILERFSAQQFPDLHSELNLSSLELGDSALYFCASSVGQGRVSSNTEAFFGQGTRLTVV.

This clone was counted once. The chain has TRBV29-1 and TRBJ1-3; 8 nucleotides align to TRBD1. With V trimmed by 5 bases and J by 3 bases, 3 bases remained unmatched. Germline CDR1 reads SQVTM; CDR2 reads ANQGSEA. This CDR3 has 13 amino acids. The CDR3 nucleotides read TGCAGCGTTCAGGGGGCGAATGGAAACACCATATATTTT. Its protein product is CSVQGANGNTIYF.

The chain combines TRBV7-3 with TRBJ1-1, with D uncertain. In germline, CDR1 is SGHTA, CDR2 FQGTGA. The CDR3 contains 13 residues. V was shortened by 1 base and J by 5 bases, with 8 bases between the two germline ends. The CDR3 coding sequence is TGTGCCAGCAGCTTAAGTTCCGGTACTGAAGCTTTCTTT. Protein product: CASSLSSGTEAFF.

Only one count was recorded for this clone. The chain joins TRBV4-1 to TRBJ2-3; maybe TRBD1 (6 bases). In germline, CDR1 is MGHRA, CDR2 YSYEKL. The CDR3 sequence is 16 residues long. V was shortened by 1 base and J by 6 bases, with 17 bases between the two germline ends. The CDR3 loop reads CASSQAVAGDTDTQYF. The CDR3 DNA reads TGCGCCAGCAGCCAAGCGGTGGCAGGGGACACGGATACGCAGTATTTT.

J is TRBJ1-2 and V is TRBV18; the D is unclear. Germline CDR1 reads KGHSH; CDR2 reads LQKENI. V was shortened by 3 bases and J by 0 bases, with 2 bases between the two germline ends. This CDR3 region has 12 residues. DNA for the CDR3: TGTGCCAGCTCACCGGCTAACTATGGCTACACCTTC. This translates into CASSPANYGYTF.

This CDR3 is CASSVRQLPSEKLFF. CDR3 DNA: TGTGCCAGCAGCGTCAGACAGCTACCCAGTGAAAAACTGTTTTTT. V and J are TRBV5-6 and TRBJ1-4; D is possibly TRBD1 (5 bases). The V end was cut by 4 bases, the J end by 7 bases, with 17 bases between. Per the germline V gene, CDR1 is SGHDT and CDR2 is YYEEEE. The CDR3 extends over 15 amino acids.

J is TRBJ1-6 and V is TRBV11-3; the D is unclear. Germline values: CDR1 SGHNT, CDR2 YENEEA. The CDR3 sequence is 12 residues long. The ends were cut back, 0 bases at V and 9 bases at J, with 3 bases in the middle. CDR3: CASSLEGSPLHF. CDR3 coding DNA: TGTGCCAGCAGCTTAGAGGGTTCACCCCTCCACTTT.

J is TRBJ2-3 and V is TRBV6-5; weak D call: TRBD1 (6 bases). The germline V gene has CDR1 MNHEY and CDR2 SVGAGI. The CDR3 is 14 amino acids. The germline V and J ends were trimmed by 2 bases and 1 base, with 7 bases remaining between them. CDR3 loop: CASSYEGGTDTQYF. In DNA form, the CDR3 reads TGTGCCAGCAGTTACGAGGGGGGCACAGATACGCAGTATTTT.

This chain links TRBV10-3 with TRBJ1-1; D may be TRBD1 (5 bases). Trimming stripped 6 bases from V and 0 bases from J, with 11 bases between. This CDR3 has 14 residues. The germline gives CDR1 ENHRY, CDR2 SYGVKD. The CDR3 DNA sequence: TGTGCCATCAGGACTAAGGGACTGAACACTGAAGCTTTCTTT. It codes for CAIRTKGLNTEAFF.

In this sample, this clone turned up a few times. The rearrangement joins TRBV19 to TRBJ1-1, with D possibly TRBD1 on 5 matching bases. CDR3 length: 13 amino acids. Per germline, CDR1 LNHDA and CDR2 SQIVND (reference sequence). Trimming took 4 bases from V and 1 from J, leaving 7 bases between them. The CDR3 nucleotides are TGTGCCAGTAGTACGACAGCGAACACTGAAGCTTTCTTT. Its protein product is CASSTTANTEAFF.

This clone was detected once. This sample includes further DNA sequences coding for the same CDR3. This chain links TRBV5-1 with TRBJ1-3, with D tentatively TRBD1 (6 bases). Germline V lookup: CDR1 SGHRS, CDR2 YFSETQ. The ends were cut back, 5 bases at V and 2 bases at J, with 11 bases in the middle. This CDR3 has 14 amino acids. CDR3 protein: CASSSTGTGNTIYF. Here the CDR3 DNA reads TGCGCCAGCAGTTCAACAGGGACTGGAAACACCATATATTTT.

This clone was recorded once. The V gene is TRBV7-9, the J gene TRBJ2-7, with unresolved D. V gave up 4 bases and J gave up 0 bases, with 7 bases separating them. CDR1 and CDR2 (germline): SEHNR, FQNEAQ (reference sequence). This CDR3 has 13 residues. This CDR3 reads CASSSPSSYEQYF. CDR3 coding DNA: TGTGCCAGCAGCTCCCCCAGCTCCTACGAGCAGTACTTC.

The rearrangement uses TRBV19 and TRBJ1-4, with D possibly TRBD1 on 5 matching bases. This CDR3 spans 15 amino acids. Trimming took off 0 bases at V and 10 bases at J, with 15 bases between the two ends. The germline V gene encodes CDR1 LNHDA and CDR2 SQIVND (reference sequence). Here the CDR3 reads CASSIDPQGGGKLFF. The CDR3 coding sequence is TGTGCCAGTAGTATAGACCCCCAGGGTGGGGGAAAACTGTTTTTT.

The chain couples TRBV6-6 to TRBJ2-7; 10 nucleotides agree with TRBD1. Trimming at V came to 6 bases and at J to 2 bases, leaving 13 bases not matched to a gene. The CDR3 consists of 17 residues. Germline CDR1 is MNHNY and CDR2 is SVGAGI (reference sequence). This CDR3 is CASSRDHPGQGTYEQYF. The CDR3 coding sequence is TGTGCCAGCAGCCGAGACCACCCGGGACAGGGGACCTACGAGCAGTACTTC.

This clone was seen just once. The rearrangement uses TRBV5-6 and TRBJ1-3, with 9 bases matching TRBD1. Trimming removed 0 bases from V and 1 base from J; junction bases left unmatched: 5. This CDR3 is built from 17 residues. CDR1 is SGHDT, CDR2 YYEEEE, per germline. The CDR3 is CASSLGHRGLSGNTIYF. In DNA form, the CDR3 reads TGTGCCAGCAGCTTGGGACACAGGGGGCTATCTGGAAACACCATATATTTT. Complete variable domain (other parts from reference TRBV5-6 and TRBJ1-3): DAGVTQSPTHLIKTRGQQVTLRCSPKSGHDTVSWYQQALGQGPQFIFQYYEEEERQRGNFPDRFSGHQFPNYSSELNVNALLLGDSALYLCASSLGHRGLSGNTIYFGEGSWLTVV.

The chain links TRBV7-8 to TRBJ2-1; 10 bases line up with TRBD1. Per the germline V gene, CDR1 is SGHVS and CDR2 is FQNEAQ. The CDR3 runs to 13 residues. J was trimmed by 10 bases and V by 1 base; bases with no gene match: 1. CDR3 region: CASSLGDRGEQFF. The CDR3 bases are TGTGCCAGCAGCTTAGGGGACAGGGGCGAGCAGTTCTTC.

The chain couples TRBV6-5 to TRBJ1-4; no reliable D call. The V gene's germline CDR1 is MNHEY and CDR2 SVGAGI. The length of the CDR3 is 14 residues. The ends were cut back, 8 bases at V and 1 base at J, with 11 bases in the middle. The CDR3 loop reads CASGIGLTNEKLFF. CDR3 DNA: TGTGCCAGCGGAATAGGGCTAACTAATGAAAAACTGTTTTTT.

V usage is TRBV11-2 and J usage is TRBJ2-2; D is unclear. CDR1 SGHAT and CDR2 FQNNGV come from the germline V gene. The CDR3 sequence is 15 residues long. V was trimmed by 2 bases and J by 4 bases, leaving 11 bases between them. CDR3 sequence (DNA): TGTGCCAGCAGCTTACTGCCCCATGGCACCGGGGAGCTGTTTTTT. Its protein product is CASSLLPHGTGELFF.

The rearrangement uses TRBV27 and TRBJ1-6; 10 nucleotides line up with TRBD1. The CDR3 has 16 amino acids. V lost 3 bases to trimming and J lost 9 bases; unmatched junction nucleotides: 8. Germline V gene sequence: CDR1 MNHEY, CDR2 SMNVEV (reference sequence). The CDR3, as DNA: TGTGCCAGCAGTTTGGGACAGGGGTTAATGGGTTCACCCCTCCACTTT. The encoded protein is CASSLGQGLMGSPLHF.

The gene calls are TRBV28 and TRBJ1-3; 7 positions match TRBD1. The CDR3 extends over 14 amino acids. V lost 5 bases to trimming and J lost 7 bases; unmatched junction nucleotides: 8. From germline, CDR1 is MDHEN and CDR2 SYDVKM. The CDR3 nucleotides are TGTGCCAGCAGTCGACAGGGAAGTCGGAACACCATATATTTT. It yields the protein CASSRQGSRNTIYF.

The rearrangement joins TRBV11-3 to TRBJ1-1; D is possibly TRBD1 (5 bases). CDR1 is SGHNT, CDR2 YENEEA, per germline. V lost 2 bases, J lost 3 bases, and 7 bases lay in between. The CDR3 extends over 13 amino acids. The CDR3 sequence: CASSLWGDTEAFF. Written as DNA, the CDR3 is TGTGCCAGCAGCTTATGGGGGGACACTGAAGCTTTCTTT.

With respect to this clone: Other DNA variants within this sample encode the same CDR3. The chain combines TRBV7-8 with TRBJ1-5, with a weak D call TRBD1 (6 bases). From germline, CDR1 is SGHVS and CDR2 FQNEAQ. This CDR3 has 13 amino acids. Between the trimmed V and J ends, which lost 1 base and 5 bases, there was a span of 6 bases. The CDR3 region is CASSLDRDQPQHF. The CDR3 nucleotides are TGTGCCAGCAGCTTAGACAGGGATCAGCCCCAGCATTTT.

The gene calls are TRBV30 and TRBJ2-5, with 11 bases identical to TRBD2. CDR3 length equals 14 residues. Trimming cost V 1 base and J 3 bases; bases outside gene matches: 1. The germline CDR1 and CDR2 sequences are GTSNPN and SVGIG (reference sequence). The CDR3 coding sequence is TGTGCCTGGAGTGCGGGACTAGCGGAAGAGACCCAGTACTTC. Translating gives CAWSAGLAEETQYF.